This passage covers 21 T cell receptor beta chains from one sample sequenced in a study of human T cells and chemical hapten exposure. Time point of the sample: patch test 2, 6 weeks after DPC sensitization. The treatment is: therapeutic diphenylcyclopropenone sensitization with weekly scalp DPC. MiXCR, run by TCRdb on the RACE reads, gives a single entry per CDR3 protein. Found here are approximately 75,000 distinct CDR3 sequences, 7.5% to 9.5% of them singletons; the top ten hold roughly 3%. The sample in question was whole blood, obtained in connection with sensitization to the hapten diphenylcyclopropenone (DPC). These receptors came from a woman between 45 and 65 years old with alopecia areata. Some clones in this sample may be carry-over from other donors' samples.

This clonotype was recorded at least ten times. The chain recombines TRBV25-1 with TRBJ1-1, with TRBD1 as a possible D gene (5 bases). This CDR3 is 17 amino acids long. CDR1 is MGHDK and CDR2 is SYGVNS in the germline V gene. V lost 1 base and J lost 6, with 21 bases in between. CDR3 sequence reads: CASSESTPGHGGPEAFF. CDR3 DNA: TGTGCCAGCAGTGAATCAACCCCGGGCCATGGGGGTCCTGAAGCTTTCTTT.

The table lists this clonotype with many counts. This sequence joins TRBV6-6 and TRBJ1-1; D possibly corresponds to TRBD1 (5 bases). Germline assignment: CDR1 MNHNY and CDR2 SVGAGI (reference sequence). The CDR3 totals 15 residues. Between the trimmed V and J ends, which lost 0 bases and 2 bases, there was a span of 10 bases. The CDR3 is CASSYSQGVNTEAFF. In DNA, the CDR3 is TGTGCCAGCAGTTACTCCCAGGGAGTTAACACTGAAGCTTTCTTT.

V and J are TRBV5-1 and TRBJ2-5; 7 nucleotides agree with TRBD2. After removal of 4 bases from V and 5 bases from J, the junction contained 8 bases not matched to a gene. CDR3 length: 14 amino acids. The germline CDR1 and CDR2 sequences are SGHRS and YFSETQ. Here the CDR3 reads CASSRSGERETQYF. The CDR3 DNA reads TGCGCCAGCAGCCGAAGCGGGGAGCGGGAGACCCAGTACTTC.

This clonotype was counted many times. V is TRBV20-1 and J is TRBJ2-7; D remains unclear. The germline CDR1 and CDR2 sequences are DFQATT and SNEGSKA (reference sequence). CDR3 size: 12 residues. V was pared by 3 bases and J by 4 bases, with 10 bases between. The CDR3: CSAREPGYEQYF. CDR3 nucleotide sequence: TGCAGTGCTAGGGAACCTGGGTACGAGCAGTACTTC.

This clonotype has a count of ten or more. Here the CDR3 DNA reads TGTGCCAGCAGCTTACACAATAACTATGGCTACACCTTC. Translated, it gives CASSLHNNYGYTF. The chain links TRBV7-9 to TRBJ1-2, with D unresolved. There are 13 residues in the CDR3. Germline V CDR1 and CDR2: SEHNR, FQNEAQ (reference sequence). Trimming stripped 2 bases from V and 1 base from J, with 5 bases between.

In its sample, this clonotype was seen many times. The CDR3 DNA is TGTGCCAGCAGTTTAGGGGGGTTCTACGAGCAGTACTTC. Translated, it gives CASSLGGFYEQYF. The V call is TRBV12-3 or TRBV12-4, the J call TRBJ2-7; D tentatively reads TRBD1 or TRBD2 (5 bases each). The V end was cut by 1 base, the J end by 3 bases, with 7 bases between. The length of the CDR3 is 13 residues.

This clonotype was seen a few times. This chain connects TRBV29-1 to TRBJ2-3, with 8 bases matching TRBD2. CDR1 SQVTM and CDR2 ANQGSEA come from the germline V gene. Trimming at V came to 4 bases and at J to 0 bases, leaving 6 bases not matched to a gene. The CDR3 loop spans 15 amino acids. The CDR3 region has the DNA TGCAGCGTTGTAGGAGCGGGGGCTAGCACAGATACGCAGTATTTT. Its translation is CSVVGAGASTDTQYF.

This clonotype was picked up many times. The J gene is TRBJ2-3, the V gene TRBV5-1, with 7 positions matching TRBD1. This CDR3 contains 14 residues. Looked up from germline, CDR1 is SGHRS and CDR2 is YFSETQ. V lost 4 bases, J lost 2 bases, and 4 bases stayed unmatched. DNA of the CDR3: TGCGCCAGCAGCATGGGACAGAACACAGATACGCAGTATTTT. This encodes CASSMGQNTDTQYF.

This clonotype occurred many times. The chain combines TRBV10-3 with TRBJ2-3; TRBD1 matches 7 bases. J was trimmed by 6 bases and V by 0 bases; bases with no gene match: 9. In germline, CDR1 is ENHRY, CDR2 SYGVKD. The CDR3 runs to 16 residues. The CDR3 DNA reads TGTGCCATCAGTGAGTCGAGAGGGGGCTCGAGGGATACGCAGTATTTT. Translating it yields CAISESRGGSRDTQYF.

This clonotype was detected only a few times. The rearrangement joins TRBV27 to TRBJ2-7; D is perhaps TRBD1 (7 bases). Trimming cost V 2 bases and J 2 bases, with 13 bases left between them. Germline CDR1 is MNHEY and CDR2 is SMNVEV (reference sequence). The CDR3 is 15 amino acids. This CDR3 reads CASSLGGGATYEQYF. The CDR3 DNA sequence: TGTGCCAGCAGTTTAGGAGGGGGCGCAACCTACGAGCAGTACTTC.

The chain links TRBV18 to TRBJ1-4; tentatively, D is TRBD1 (5 bases). Germline values: CDR1 KGHSH, CDR2 LQKENI. Deletions cut 4 bases from V and 8 bases from J, with 17 bases between. CDR3 length: 15 amino acids. CDR3 residues: CASSLQGSEGEKLFF. In nucleotides, the CDR3 is TGTGCCAGCTCACTTCAGGGTTCGGAAGGAGAAAAACTGTTTTTT.

This clonotype has only a few counts. The rearrangement links TRBV3-1 to TRBJ2-1; TRBD1 might be the D (7 bases). V lost 1 base, J lost 6 bases, and 13 bases lay in between. Germline V gene sequence: CDR1 LGHDT, CDR2 YNNKEL (reference sequence). This CDR3 contains 15 residues. CDR3 nucleotide sequence: TGTGCCAGCAGCCAAGTCAGTCAGGGGGGCAATGAGCAGTTCTTC. Amino acids: CASSQVSQGGNEQFF.

Ten or more counts support this clonotype. The chain employs TRBV18 and TRBJ1-5, with D uncertain. V lost 3 bases, J lost 1 base, and 4 bases lay in between. Germline values: CDR1 KGHSH, CDR2 LQKENI. The CDR3 spans 13 residues. In DNA, the CDR3 is TGTGCCAGCTCACCTGACAGCAATCAGCCCCAGCATTTT. Its protein product is CASSPDSNQPQHF.

The gene calls are TRBV2 and TRBJ2-3; D not resolved. There are 11 residues in the CDR3. Germline CDR1 reads SNHLY; CDR2 reads FYNNEI. The V end was cut by 8 bases, the J end by 5 bases, with 8 bases between. CDR3 sequence reads: CASDVVDTQYF. For the CDR3, the DNA is TGTGCCAGCGACGTCGTAGATACGCAGTATTTT.

The chain links TRBV5-6 to TRBJ2-1; D ambiguous. The germline CDR1 and CDR2 sequences are SGHDT and YYEEEE. V was cut by 2 bases and J by 9 bases, with 12 bases left in between. The CDR3 is made up of 13 amino acids. CDR3 DNA sequence: TGTGCCAGCAGCTTAGTAGCCTTTTCTGAGCAGTTCTTC. Encoded protein: CASSLVAFSEQFF. Variable domain in full (rest from reference TRBV5-6 and TRBJ2-1): DAGVTQSPTHLIKTRGQQVTLRCSPKSGHDTVSWYQQALGQGPQFIFQYYEEEERQRGNFPDRFSGHQFPNYSSELNVNALLLGDSALYLCASSLVAFSEQFFGPGTRLTVL.

The table lists this clonotype with a few counts. The chain joins TRBV7-2 to TRBJ2-2; 8 positions agree with TRBD2. Germline V gene data show CDR1 as SGHTA and CDR2 as FQGNSA. The CDR3 covers 14 residues. The junction had 3 bases not matched to a gene; V was cut back by 8 bases and J by 1 base. This CDR3 reads CASRAGGNTGELFF. DNA for the CDR3: TGTGCCAGCCGGGCGGGAGGGAACACCGGGGAGCTGTTTTTT.

This chain uses TRBV5-1 with TRBJ2-5; D is undetermined. Trimming stripped 0 bases from V and 2 bases from J, with 11 bases between. CDR1 and CDR2 from the germline V gene are SGHRS and YFSETQ. The CDR3 spans 15 residues. The DNA of the CDR3 is TGCGCCAGCAGCTTGGCCCTCGGATTTCAAGAGACCCAGTACTTC. Amino acid sequence: CASSLALGFQETQYF.

This clonotype was detected many times. V gene TRBV29-1 combines with J gene TRBJ1-6; 9 bases agree with TRBD1. The V segment lost 5 bases and the J segment 7 bases; nucleotides outside the gene matches: 3. Germline V gene sequence: CDR1 SQVTM, CDR2 ANQGSEA. The CDR3 is made up of 13 amino acids. CDR3 sequence reads: CSVTQGANSPLHF. The CDR3 DNA reads as TGCAGCGTTACACAGGGGGCCAATTCACCCCTCCACTTT.

The J gene is TRBJ2-1, the V gene TRBV7-2; 13 bases match TRBD2. The ends lost 3 bases at V and 9 bases at J; junction bases unmatched: 5. Germline V gives CDR1 SGHTA, CDR2 FQGNSA. The CDR3 runs 15 residues. The CDR3 DNA is TGTGCCAGCAGCTTGGCGACTAGCGGGAGGTTTGAGCAGTTCTTC. This codes for CASSLATSGRFEQFF.

This clonotype showed up just a few times. The V and J genes are TRBV28 and TRBJ1-1; 8 bases are shared with TRBD1. CDR3 size: 12 residues. Germline V CDR1 and CDR2: MDHEN, SYDVKM. J was trimmed by 8 bases and V by 3 bases; bases with no gene match: 2. CDR3 sequence: CASSFRDREAFF. In nucleotides, the CDR3 is TGTGCCAGCAGTTTTCGGGACAGGGAAGCTTTCTTT.

V and J are TRBV6-5 and TRBJ1-1; 7 bases line up with TRBD1. Germline V gene lookup returns CDR1 MNHEY and CDR2 SVGAGI. The CDR3 totals 17 residues. Unmatched junction bases numbered 21, after V lost 8 bases and J lost 6 bases. This chain's CDR3 is CASEPTRGAQGRPEAFF. In DNA, the CDR3 is TGTGCCAGCGAACCCACGAGGGGTGCACAGGGGCGTCCTGAAGCTTTCTTT.